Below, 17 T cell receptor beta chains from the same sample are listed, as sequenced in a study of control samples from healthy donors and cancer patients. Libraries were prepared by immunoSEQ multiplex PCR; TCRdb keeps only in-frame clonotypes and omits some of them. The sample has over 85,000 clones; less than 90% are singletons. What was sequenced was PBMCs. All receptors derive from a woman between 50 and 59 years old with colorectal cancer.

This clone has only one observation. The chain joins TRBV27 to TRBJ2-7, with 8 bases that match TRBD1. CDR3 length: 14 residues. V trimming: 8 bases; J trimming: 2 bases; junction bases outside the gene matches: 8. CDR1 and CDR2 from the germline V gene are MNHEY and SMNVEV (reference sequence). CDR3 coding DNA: TGTGCCAGCGGCCCCGGGACAGGTGCCTACGAGCAGTACGTC. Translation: CASGPGTGAYEQYV.

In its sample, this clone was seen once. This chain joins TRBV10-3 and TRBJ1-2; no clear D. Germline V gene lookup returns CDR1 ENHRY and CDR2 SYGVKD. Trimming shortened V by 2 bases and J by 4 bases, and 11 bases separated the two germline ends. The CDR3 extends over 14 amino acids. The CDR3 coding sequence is TGTGCCATCAGTGAGAACACTGATCCCTATGGCTACACCTTC. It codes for CAISENTDPYGYTF.

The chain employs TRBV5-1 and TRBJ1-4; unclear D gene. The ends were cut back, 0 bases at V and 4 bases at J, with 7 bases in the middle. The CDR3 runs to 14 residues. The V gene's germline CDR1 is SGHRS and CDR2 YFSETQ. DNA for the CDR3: TGCGCCAGCAGCTTGGACAGTCTTAATGAAAAACTGTTTTTT. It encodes CASSLDSLNEKLFF.

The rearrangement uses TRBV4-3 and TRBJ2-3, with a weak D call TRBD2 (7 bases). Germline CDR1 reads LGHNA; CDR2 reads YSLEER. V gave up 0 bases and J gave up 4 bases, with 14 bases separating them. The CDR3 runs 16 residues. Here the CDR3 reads CASSQDRVGGADTQYF. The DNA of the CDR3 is TGCGCCAGCAGCCAAGATCGGGTAGGGGGGGCAGATACGCAGTATTTT.

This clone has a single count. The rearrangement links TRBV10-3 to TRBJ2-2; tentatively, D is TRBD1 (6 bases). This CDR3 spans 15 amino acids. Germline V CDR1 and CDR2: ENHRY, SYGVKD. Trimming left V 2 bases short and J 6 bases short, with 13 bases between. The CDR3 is CAISETGSMAGELFF. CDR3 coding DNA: TGTGCCATCAGTGAGACAGGGAGTATGGCCGGGGAGCTGTTTTTT.

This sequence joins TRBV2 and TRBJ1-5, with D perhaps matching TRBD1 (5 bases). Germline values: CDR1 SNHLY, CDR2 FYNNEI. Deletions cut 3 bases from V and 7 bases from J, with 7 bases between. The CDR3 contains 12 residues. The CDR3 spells CASSEGGQPQHF. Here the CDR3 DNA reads TGTGCCAGCAGTGAGGGGGGGCAGCCCCAGCATTTT.

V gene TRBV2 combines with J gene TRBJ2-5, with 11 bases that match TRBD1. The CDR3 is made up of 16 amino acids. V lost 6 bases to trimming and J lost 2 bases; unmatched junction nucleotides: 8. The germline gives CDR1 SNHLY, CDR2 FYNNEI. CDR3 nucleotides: TGTGCCAGCAGCGCCCGGGACAGGGGGAAACAAGAGACCCAGTACTTC. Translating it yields CASSARDRGKQETQYF.

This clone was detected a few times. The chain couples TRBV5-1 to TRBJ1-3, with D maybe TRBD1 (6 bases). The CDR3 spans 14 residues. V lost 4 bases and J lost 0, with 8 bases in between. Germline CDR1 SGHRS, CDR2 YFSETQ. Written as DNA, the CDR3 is TGCGCCAGCAGCGGAGGGGGCTCTGGAAACACCATATATTTT. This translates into CASSGGGSGNTIYF.

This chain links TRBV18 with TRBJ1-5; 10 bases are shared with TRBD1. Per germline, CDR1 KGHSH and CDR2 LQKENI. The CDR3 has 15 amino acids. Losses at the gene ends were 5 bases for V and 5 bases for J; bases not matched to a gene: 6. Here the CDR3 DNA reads TGTGCCAGCTCAGCCATCGGGACAGGGGATCAGCCCCAGCATTTT. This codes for CASSAIGTGDQPQHF.

The CDR3 region has the DNA TGTGCCAGCTTGCGGCGGGGGCAATCTACCTACGAGCAGTACGTC. This translates into CASLRRGQSTYEQYV. The chain recombines TRBV2 with TRBJ2-7, with D perhaps matching TRBD2 (7 bases). This CDR3 contains 15 residues. Trimming left V 8 bases short and J 2 bases short, with 19 bases between. Looked up from germline, CDR1 is SNHLY and CDR2 is FYNNEI.

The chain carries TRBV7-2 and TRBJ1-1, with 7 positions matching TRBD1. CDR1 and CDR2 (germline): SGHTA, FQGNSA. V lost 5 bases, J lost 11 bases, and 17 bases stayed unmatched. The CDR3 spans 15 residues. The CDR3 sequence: CASSGSGGSGGVAFF. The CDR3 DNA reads TGTGCCAGCAGCGGTTCAGGGGGGAGCGGTGGTGTTGCTTTCTTT.

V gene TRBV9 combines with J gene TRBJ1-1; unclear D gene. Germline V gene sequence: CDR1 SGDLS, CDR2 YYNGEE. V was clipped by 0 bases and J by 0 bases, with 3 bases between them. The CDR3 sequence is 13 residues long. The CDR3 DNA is TGTGCCAGCAGCGTAGACTTGAACACTGAAGCTTTCTTT. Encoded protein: CASSVDLNTEAFF. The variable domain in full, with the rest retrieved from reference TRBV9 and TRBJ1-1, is DSGVTQTPKHLITATGQRVTLRCSPRSGDLSVYWYQQSLDQGLQFLIQYYNGEERAKGNILERFSAQQFPDLHSELNLSSLELGDSALYFCASSVDLNTEAFFGQGTRLTVV.

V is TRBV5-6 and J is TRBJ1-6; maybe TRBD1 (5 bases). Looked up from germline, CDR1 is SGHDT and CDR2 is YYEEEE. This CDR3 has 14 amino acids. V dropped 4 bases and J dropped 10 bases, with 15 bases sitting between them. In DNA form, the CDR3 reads TGTGCCAGCAGCCCTGACAGCCAAAGGTCACCCCTCCACTTT. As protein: CASSPDSQRSPLHF.

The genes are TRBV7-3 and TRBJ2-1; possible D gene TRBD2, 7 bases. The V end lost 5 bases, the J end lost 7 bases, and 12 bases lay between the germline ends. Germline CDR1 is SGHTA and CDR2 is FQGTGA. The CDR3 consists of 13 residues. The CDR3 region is CASSPEGGNEQFF. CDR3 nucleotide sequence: TGTGCCAGCAGCCCAGAGGGGGGGAATGAGCAGTTCTTC.

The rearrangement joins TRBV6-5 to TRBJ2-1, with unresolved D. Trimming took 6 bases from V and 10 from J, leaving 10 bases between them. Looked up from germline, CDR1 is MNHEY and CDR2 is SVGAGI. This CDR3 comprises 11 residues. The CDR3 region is CASRGGQEQFF. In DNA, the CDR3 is TGTGCCAGCAGGGGTGGCCAGGAGCAGTTCTTC.

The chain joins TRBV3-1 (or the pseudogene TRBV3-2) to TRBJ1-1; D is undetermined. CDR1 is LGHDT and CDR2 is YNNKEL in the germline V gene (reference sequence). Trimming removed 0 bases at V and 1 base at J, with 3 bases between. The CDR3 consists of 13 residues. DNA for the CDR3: TGTGCCAGCAGCCAAGAAGGGAACACTGAAGCTTTCTTT. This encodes CASSQEGNTEAFF.

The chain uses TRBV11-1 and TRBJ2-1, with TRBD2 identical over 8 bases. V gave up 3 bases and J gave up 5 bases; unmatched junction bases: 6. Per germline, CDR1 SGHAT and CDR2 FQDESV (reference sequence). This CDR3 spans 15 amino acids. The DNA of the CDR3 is TGTGCCAGCAGCTTTACTAGCGGTACCGACAATGAGCAGTTCTTC. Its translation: CASSFTSGTDNEQFF.